A single sample is the source of the 25 T cell receptor beta chains below, sequenced in a study of radiation and T cells in renal cell carcinoma. TCRdb's table, derived via immunoSEQ multiplex PCR, lists solely in-frame clones and lacks some. This table has more than 140,000 clones, approximately 82% appearing once. Time point in this sample: baseline pretreatment blood. The treatment: 15 Gy SBRT to primary tumor, nephrectomy 4 weeks later. Here the sequenced sample was blood, taken from a patient whose treatment included radiotherapy and nephrectomy. These TCRs come from a woman in her fifties or sixties with renal cell carcinoma.

The rearrangement links TRBV4-1 to TRBJ2-7; D call uncertain. The CDR3 sequence is 13 residues long. Trimming removed 0 bases from V and 3 bases from J, with 6 bases in between. Germline values: CDR1 MGHRA, CDR2 YSYEKL. The CDR3 sequence: CASSQETHYEQYF. CDR3 nucleotides: TGCGCCAGCAGCCAAGAAACCCACTACGAGCAGTACTTC.

The chain combines TRBV5-6 with TRBJ2-7; 9 bases line up with TRBD1. With V trimmed by 7 bases and J by 5 bases, 16 bases remained unmatched. The CDR3 is 16 amino acids. Germline CDR1 SGHDT, CDR2 YYEEEE. The CDR3 loop reads CASLGGVGTGYNEQYF. The CDR3 DNA follows: TGTGCCAGCCTGGGGGGCGTTGGGACAGGGTACAACGAGCAGTACTTC.

This chain connects TRBV14 to TRBJ2-7, with D hard to call. V shed 5 bases and J shed 7 bases, with 12 bases lying between them. CDR1 and CDR2 from the germline V gene are SGHDN and FVKESK. CDR3 length equals 12 residues. The CDR3 here is CASSGPNREQYF. The CDR3 DNA is TGTGCCAGCAGCGGACCCAATCGGGAGCAGTACTTC.

This clone was seen only once. CDR3 bases: TGTGCCAGCAGCCAAGATCCGCCGGGACAGGGTGCGGCTAATGAAAAACTGTTTTTT. It codes for CASSQDPPGQGAANEKLFF. V and J are TRBV4-2 and TRBJ1-4; the match to TRBD1 covers 9 bases. With V trimmed by 0 bases and J by 3 bases, 11 bases remained unmatched. Germline assignment: CDR1 LGHNA and CDR2 YNFKEQ. The length of the CDR3 is 19 residues.

V is TRBV6-5 and J is TRBJ1-5; D is unclear. The length of the CDR3 is 13 residues. CDR1 and CDR2 from the germline V gene are MNHEY and SVGAGI. V was trimmed by 5 bases and J by 9 bases, leaving 14 bases between them. The CDR3: CASSPSRSSPQHF. The CDR3 DNA reads as TGTGCCAGCAGTCCCTCCCGAAGTTCGCCCCAGCATTTT.

The genes are TRBV27 and TRBJ1-2, with TRBD1 identical over 7 bases. Trimming took 8 bases from V and 9 from J; bases not matched to a gene: 12. CDR1 MNHEY and CDR2 SMNVEV come from the germline V gene (reference sequence). The CDR3 consists of 13 residues. CDR3 region: CASLRQGTTSYTF. CDR3 DNA sequence: TGTGCCAGCCTTCGACAGGGAACCACGAGCTACACCTTC.

V and J are TRBV7-2 and TRBJ2-5; possible D gene TRBD2, 5 bases. Trimming took 5 bases from V and 5 from J, leaving 15 bases between them. Germline lookup yields CDR1 SGHTA and CDR2 FQGNSA. The CDR3 extends over 14 amino acids. CDR3 in amino acids: CASSPVRVGETQYF. DNA for the CDR3: TGTGCCAGCAGCCCTGTGCGGGTGGGCGAGACCCAGTACTTC. Combining the CDR3 with reference TRBV7-2 and TRBJ2-5 gives the whole variable domain GAGVSQSPSNKVTEKGKDVELRCDPISGHTALYWYRQSLGQGLEFLIYFQGNSAPDKSGLPSDRFSAERTGGSVSTLTIQRTQQEDSAVYLCASSPVRVGETQYFGPGTRLLVL.

This rearrangement joins TRBV9 to TRBJ1-2; D is ambiguous. V lost 2 bases and J lost 8, with 7 bases in between. This CDR3 has 11 amino acids. Per germline, CDR1 SGDLS and CDR2 YYNGEE. The DNA of the CDR3 is TGTGCCAGCAGCGTGGGGATGGGCTACACCTTC. This encodes CASSVGMGYTF.

The CDR3 loop is CASSSNQGGYTF. CDR3 nucleotides: TGTGCCAGCAGCTCTAACCAAGGCGGCTACACCTTC. The gene calls are TRBV11-2 and TRBJ1-2; D ambiguous. Trimming shortened V by 4 bases and J by 8 bases, and 11 bases separated the two germline ends. The germline V gene has CDR1 SGHAT and CDR2 FQNNGV. CDR3 length equals 12 residues.

This rearrangement joins TRBV10-3 to TRBJ2-7; no firm D call. V was pared by 6 bases and J by 1 base, with 7 bases between. This CDR3 is built from 12 residues. Germline CDR1 ENHRY, CDR2 SYGVKD. Here the CDR3 reads CAIRSGSYEQYF. The CDR3, as DNA: TGTGCCATCAGAAGTGGATCCTACGAGCAGTACTTC.

The V call is TRBV2, the J call TRBJ2-7, with 9 bases matching TRBD1. CDR1 and CDR2 (germline): SNHLY, FYNNEI. V lost 7 bases and J lost 7; bases outside the gene matches: 17. This CDR3 has 16 amino acids. CDR3 nucleotides: TGTGCCAGCACGGTGATACCGGGACAGGGTTTTTTGGAGCAGTACTTC. Its translation is CASTVIPGQGFLEQYF.

The genes are TRBV6-5 and TRBJ2-1; tentatively, D is TRBD1 or TRBD2 (5 bases each). Germline loops: CDR1 MNHEY, CDR2 SVGAGI. Deletions cut 6 bases from V and 0 bases from J, with 12 bases between. This CDR3 region has 15 residues. Written as DNA, the CDR3 is TGTGCCAGCAGCCGGGGACGGAGCTCCTACAATGAGCAGTTCTTC. It yields the protein CASSRGRSSYNEQFF.

As DNA, the CDR3 is TGTGCCAGAGGGACGGATAGCGGGAGGGCCGTGGCAGATACGCAGTATTTT. Residues: CARGTDSGRAVADTQYF. J is TRBJ2-3 and V is TRBV7-6; 11 nucleotides align to TRBD2. Germline V gives CDR1 SGHVS, CDR2 FNYEAQ. V dropped 9 bases and J dropped 4; count of bases not matched to a gene: 15. This CDR3 is built from 17 residues.

This clone has only a few counts. This chain links TRBV11-3 with TRBJ1-6; TRBD1 is a possible D gene (5 bases). Germline V gene lookup returns CDR1 SGHNT and CDR2 YENEEA. The CDR3 sequence is 15 residues long. The V gene lost 0 bases and the J gene lost 10 bases, with 13 bases spanning the gap. This chain's CDR3 is CASSLEGTATSPLHF. The CDR3 DNA is TGTGCCAGCAGCTTAGAAGGGACTGCCACCTCACCCCTCCACTTT.

This clone was seen only a few times. The chain is built from TRBV7-2 and TRBJ1-5; no definite D call. CDR1 is SGHTA and CDR2 is FQGNSA in the germline V gene. Trimming removed 3 bases from V and 0 bases from J, with 9 bases in between. This CDR3 comprises 15 residues. The CDR3 DNA is TGTGCCAGCAGCTTCAACGGTTATAGCAATCAGCCCCAGCATTTT. Amino acids: CASSFNGYSNQPQHF.

This sequence joins TRBV7-2 and TRBJ2-1, with no clear D. The CDR3 extends over 15 amino acids. The V end was cut by 2 bases, the J end by 0 bases, with 8 bases between. Germline values: CDR1 SGHTA, CDR2 FQGNSA. This CDR3 is CASSLTLSSYNEQFF. The CDR3 DNA reads as TGTGCCAGCAGCTTAACCTTGAGCTCCTACAATGAGCAGTTCTTC.

V gene TRBV7-2 combines with J gene TRBJ1-6; no clear D. The germline V and J ends were trimmed by 5 bases and 17 bases, with 22 bases remaining between them. In germline, CDR1 is SGHTA, CDR2 FQGNSA. The CDR3 covers 14 residues. The CDR3 is CASSPDGTKYSIHF. CDR3 in DNA: TGTGCCAGCAGCCCCGACGGCACCAAATATAGCATCCACTTT.

The rearrangement joins TRBV10-2 to TRBJ2-1, with 11 bases that match TRBD1. The CDR3 runs to 13 residues. The germline CDR1 and CDR2 sequences are WSHSY and SAAADI. CDR3 sequence: CASSGQGATEQFF. The CDR3 DNA sequence: TGCGCATCGAGCGGACAGGGGGCGACTGAGCAGTTCTTC.

The chain recombines TRBV6-1 with TRBJ1-2; D may be TRBD1 (6 bases). Per the germline V gene, CDR1 is MNHNS and CDR2 is SASEGT. The CDR3 sequence is 19 residues long. V gave up 1 base and J gave up 5 bases, with 26 bases separating them. CDR3 region: CASSEEKYTGIKRHYGYTF. DNA for the CDR3: TGTGCCAGCAGTGAAGAGAAGTACACAGGGATAAAAAGGCATTATGGCTACACCTTC.

This chain joins TRBV6-5 and TRBJ2-7; 9 positions match TRBD1. Germline loops: CDR1 MNHEY, CDR2 SVGAGI. The CDR3 loop spans 14 amino acids. The V gene end was trimmed by 10 bases and the J gene end by 1 base; junction bases not matched to a gene: 8. DNA for the CDR3: TGTGCCACCAGCCGGGACAGGGAATCCTACGAGCAGTACTTC. It codes for CATSRDRESYEQYF.

This clone was seen just once. The V gene is TRBV4-2, the J gene TRBJ2-7, with D possibly being TRBD2 (5 bases). Germline V lookup: CDR1 LGHNA, CDR2 YNFKEQ. The CDR3 runs to 16 residues. The V and J ends lost 5 bases and 5 bases respectively, with 22 bases between them. CDR3 nucleotides: TGTGCCAGCAGCTTTTACAGCGGCGGTCCTGGGGACGAGCAGTACTTC. It is translated as CASSFYSGGPGDEQYF.

This clone appeared a few times. J is TRBJ1-2 and V is TRBV10-3; 9 bases fit TRBD1. CDR3 length: 14 amino acids. Germline loops: CDR1 ENHRY, CDR2 SYGVKD. V dropped 4 bases and J dropped 7; count of bases not matched to a gene: 7. CDR3 region: CAISGLQGAIGYTF. CDR3 DNA sequence: TGTGCCATCAGTGGTTTACAGGGGGCGATTGGCTACACCTTC.

This chain connects TRBV14 to TRBJ2-2; unclear D gene. This CDR3 contains 13 residues. V lost 0 bases and J 5 bases, leaving 4 bases between the germline ends. CDR1 is SGHDN, CDR2 FVKESK, per germline. The CDR3, as DNA: TGTGCCAGCAGCCAAGATCCGACCGGGGAGCTGTTTTTT. It specifies CASSQDPTGELFF.

This chain uses TRBV4-1 with TRBJ2-7; D is uncertain. The CDR3 is 13 amino acids. The ends were cut back, 1 base at V and 4 bases at J, with 8 bases in the middle. Germline CDR1 reads MGHRA; CDR2 reads YSYEKL. In nucleotides, the CDR3 is TGCGCCAGCAGCCAAGGGCACATATACGAGCAGTACTTC. Translation: CASSQGHIYEQYF.

The CDR3 sequence is CASSQGFSYEQYF. CDR3 nucleotide sequence: TGCGCCAGCAGCCAGGGGTTCTCCTACGAGCAGTACTTC. The chain couples TRBV4-1 to TRBJ2-7; D not resolved. Germline-derived CDR1 and CDR2 are MGHRA and YSYEKL. The CDR3 consists of 13 residues. V was clipped by 3 bases and J by 0 bases, with 6 bases between them.